This T cell receptor beta chain derives from a study of blood T cells in healthy people across ages. A minimum of 7 million PBMCs was isolated per sample. Using a J-beta primer mix together with a sample-barcoded 5' primer, a second PCR was run for about 6 to 12 cycles. Researchers report that each sample yielded at least 2.5 million CDR3-containing paired-end reads. TCRdb reprocessed the 5' RACE reads via MiXCR and lists one record per CDR3 protein. The profile covers over 1,300,000 distinct CDR3 sequences, with approximately 63% appearing a single time and 6.5% to 8.5% taken by the ten largest. Whole-study findings and limits: Age advanced and TCR beta diversity per million T cells fell, roughly linearly. Strong correlation was found linking TCR beta diversity to naive T cell percentage.

This CDR3 region has 17 residues. V was cut by 2 bases and J by 3 bases, with 19 bases left in between. Looked up from germline, CDR1 is LGHNA and CDR2 is YSLEER. About this clonotype: Its antigen is not identified.

The chain links TRBV4-3 to TRBJ2-5, with a possible D match to TRBD2 (6 bases). The material sequenced was blood. The source of this sequence is a man between 18 and 29 years old in good health. The DNA of the CDR3 is TGCGCCAGCAGCCAATTGCTTTCGGCGGGGAGTGAAGAGACCCAGTACTTC. Its translation is CASSQLLSAGSEETQYF.